The 27 T cell receptor beta chains in this list originate from one sample, sequenced in a study of T cell repertoires in cytomegalovirus infection. For these receptors, no antigen is known. One entry per CDR3 protein, called by TCRdb with MiXCR from the reads. The table has approximately 1,000,000 distinct CDR3 sequences, approximately 30% seen once. Sequencing used cultured CD8+ T cells from PBMCs, obtained from culture after CMV antigen stimulation. The receptors come from a human donor in good health (CMV status not recorded). Some clones in this sample may be carry-over from other donors' samples.

This clonotype was seen ten or more times. The chain links TRBV7-6 to TRBJ2-1; D unclear. This CDR3 region has 16 residues. Per the germline V gene, CDR1 is SGHVS and CDR2 is FNYEAQ. Trimming pared 5 bases from V and 0 bases from J, leaving 14 bases between. The CDR3 loop reads CASSASALGSYNEQFF. The CDR3 DNA reads as TGTGCCAGCAGCGCGTCAGCATTGGGCTCCTACAATGAGCAGTTCTTC.

The rearrangement joins TRBV6-1 to TRBJ2-3; weak D call: TRBD1 (6 bases). The germline CDR1 and CDR2 sequences are MNHNS and SASEGT. V was cut by 7 bases and J by 4 bases, with 15 bases left in between. CDR3 size: 14 residues. This CDR3 is CASNPSQGADTQYF. DNA of the CDR3: TGTGCCAGCAATCCCTCACAGGGCGCAGATACGCAGTATTTT.

This clonotype has only one observation. The rearrangement links TRBV7-4 to TRBJ2-7, with TRBD2 as a possible D gene (6 bases). The CDR3 totals 14 residues. Between the trimmed V and J ends, which lost 1 base and 3 bases, there was a span of 10 bases. Germline V gives CDR1 SGHVT, CDR2 SQSDAQ. CDR3 bases: TGTGCCAGCAGCTTAGAGATCGGGGGCTACGAGCAGTACTTC. It translates to CASSLEIGGYEQYF.

The chain is built from TRBV6-5 and TRBJ1-3; D is unclear. The length of the CDR3 is 15 residues. V lost 6 bases to trimming and J lost 0 bases, with 12 bases between them. Looked up from germline, CDR1 is MNHEY and CDR2 is SVGAGI. The DNA of the CDR3 is TGTGCCAGCAGCTTACAGTCTAACTCTGGAAACACCATATATTTT. Translating gives CASSLQSNSGNTIYF.

The rearrangement links TRBV28 to TRBJ1-5; a possible D gene is TRBD1 (6 bases). V shed 5 bases and J shed 6 bases, with 26 bases lying between them. Germline CDR1 MDHEN, CDR2 SYDVKM. The CDR3 contains 18 residues. CDR3 residues: CASSPPRWGAQGGQPQHF. The CDR3 DNA reads TGTGCCAGCAGTCCCCCTCGGTGGGGGGCTCAGGGAGGTCAGCCCCAGCATTTT.

There are many counts of this clonotype. The chain uses TRBV6-1 and TRBJ2-3, with D possibly called TRBD1 or TRBD2 (6 bases each). Germline CDR1 MNHNS, CDR2 SASEGT. V was clipped by 3 bases and J by 1 base, with 14 bases between them. The CDR3 has 16 residues. CDR3: CASSEGGGGGTDTQYF. DNA for the CDR3: TGTGCCAGCAGTGAGGGGGGCGGTGGGGGCACAGATACGCAGTATTTT.

This clonotype has a handful of counts. One end of the junction varies from germline; a read error may be responsible. The rearrangement links TRBV29-1 to TRBJ2-7; maybe TRBD1 (5 bases). Germline V lookup: CDR1 SQVTM, CDR2 ANQGSEA. The CDR3 has 11 residues. The CDR3 bases are TGCAGCGCCCGCCACGAGACAGATTTTTTCTTC. Its protein product is CSARHETDFFF.

This clonotype was detected a few times. The chain uses TRBV14 and TRBJ1-1; D not certain. V was trimmed by 1 base and J by 3 bases, leaving 12 bases between them. This CDR3 has 15 residues. CDR1 and CDR2 from the germline V gene are SGHDN and FVKESK. CDR3 sequence: CASSQVWEKDTEAFF. In DNA form, the CDR3 reads TGTGCCAGCAGCCAAGTCTGGGAGAAGGACACTGAAGCTTTCTTT.

This clonotype occurred many times. V and J are TRBV6-5 and TRBJ2-7; D ambiguous. The V and J ends lost 0 bases and 1 base respectively, with 10 bases between them. Germline CDR1 reads MNHEY; CDR2 reads SVGAGI. This CDR3 contains 15 residues. The CDR3 sequence is CASSYSIGSSYEQYF. The CDR3 DNA is TGTGCCAGCAGTTACTCGATCGGGTCTTCCTACGAGCAGTACTTC.

This clonotype came up a few times. CDR3 in DNA: TGTGCCAGCAGTTTAGGGACAGGGGTGGGCAATGAGCAGTTCTTC. Protein: CASSLGTGVGNEQFF. The chain employs TRBV12-3 or TRBV12-4 and TRBJ2-1; 9 bases map to TRBD1. J gave up 6 bases and V 1 base, and 4 bases lay outside the gene matches. This CDR3 comprises 15 residues.

This clonotype was detected ten times or more. The chain combines TRBV7-2 with TRBJ2-1, with 13 bases that match TRBD2. The germline CDR1 and CDR2 sequences are SGHTA and FQGNSA. After removal of 5 bases from V and 7 bases from J, the junction contained 5 bases not matched to a gene. The CDR3 is 15 amino acids. The CDR3 DNA reads TGTGCCAGCAGCATTACTAGCGGGGGGGCAAATGAGCAGTTCTTC. It is translated as CASSITSGGANEQFF.

Here the CDR3 reads CASTISGGPGHGYTF. The CDR3, as DNA: TGTGCCAGCACCATTTCCGGCGGCCCTGGCCATGGCTACACCTTC. The V and J genes are TRBV14 and TRBJ1-2; D unclear. V gave up 7 bases and J gave up 6 bases, with 21 bases separating them. The CDR3 is 15 amino acids. Germline loops: CDR1 SGHDN, CDR2 FVKESK.

This clonotype has a handful of counts. The V and J genes are TRBV7-9 and TRBJ2-1; D not certain. The CDR3 loop spans 16 amino acids. The germline V gene encodes CDR1 SEHNR and CDR2 FQNEAQ (reference sequence). Trimming stripped 5 bases from V and 4 bases from J, with 18 bases between. This CDR3 reads CASSQNPRPVYNEQFF. The CDR3 nucleotides read TGTGCCAGCAGCCAAAACCCCCGTCCCGTTTACAATGAGCAGTTCTTC.

This clonotype showed up just a few times. Germline and junction disagree at one end, which may indicate a read error. This chain uses TRBV7-6 with TRBJ2-2; TRBD1 aligns across 10 bases. CDR3 length: 15 amino acids. Germline-derived CDR1 and CDR2 are SGHVS and FNYEAQ. CDR3 residues: CASSAGTGETGELFF. The CDR3 bases are TGTGCTAGCAGCGCCGGGACAGGGGAAACCGGGGAGCTGTTTTTT.

This clonotype was seen more than once but under ten times. The chain links TRBV7-6 to TRBJ1-5; D is unresolved. The germline CDR1 and CDR2 sequences are SGHVS and FNYEAQ. CDR3 length equals 18 residues. V gave up 1 base and J gave up 4 bases, with 20 bases separating them. This CDR3 is CASSLGVSEVTKNQPQHF. CDR3 nucleotides: TGTGCCAGCAGCTTAGGTGTAAGCGAGGTGACAAAAAATCAGCCCCAGCATTTT.

This chain links TRBV6-5 with TRBJ1-4; 9 bases agree with TRBD1. The CDR3 consists of 16 residues. With V trimmed by 1 base and J by 4 bases, 4 bases remained unmatched. Germline CDR1 MNHEY, CDR2 SVGAGI. The CDR3 DNA reads TGTGCCAGCAGTTACTACAGGGGGCAGATTAATGAAAAACTGTTTTTT. Residues: CASSYYRGQINEKLFF.

Only one count was recorded for this clonotype. The chain is built from TRBV7-3 and TRBJ1-1, with unresolved D. Trimming stripped 5 bases from V and 3 bases from J, with 16 bases between. The CDR3 consists of 15 residues. CDR1 and CDR2 from the germline V gene are SGHTA and FQGTGA. CDR3 DNA sequence: TGTGCCAGCAGCCTCCCCTCGGGGTCGTACACTGAAGCTTTCTTT. Translation: CASSLPSGSYTEAFF.

This clonotype was seen many times. V and J are TRBV27 and TRBJ1-1; 8 positions match TRBD1. Germline CDR1 reads MNHEY; CDR2 reads SMNVEV (reference sequence). The CDR3 spans 13 residues. Trimming at V came to 6 bases and at J to 11 bases, leaving 11 bases not matched to a gene. This CDR3 reads CASSPGTGGEAFF. The CDR3 DNA reads as TGTGCCAGCAGCCCCGGGACAGGTGGTGAGGCTTTCTTT.

This clonotype was counted only a few times. The V and J genes are TRBV10-3 and TRBJ2-7, with D possibly being TRBD1 or TRBD2 (5 bases each). CDR3 length: 12 residues. Germline lookup yields CDR1 ENHRY and CDR2 SYGVKD. Trimming removed 2 bases at V and 4 bases at J, with 6 bases between. The CDR3, as DNA: TGTGCCATCAGTGAGGGGGGATACGAGCAGTACGTC. Encoded protein: CAISEGGYEQYV.

The CDR3 region is CASSLWGTGSSYEQYV. The CDR3 DNA reads TGTGCCAGCAGCTTATGGGGGACAGGGAGCTCCTACGAGCAGTACGTC. The V call is TRBV11-2, the J call TRBJ2-7, with 9 bases matching TRBD1. The CDR3 length is 16 residues. Germline CDR1 is SGHAT and CDR2 is FQNNGV. V was pared by 2 bases and J by 0 bases, with 5 bases of the junction left unmatched.

This clonotype appeared a few times. The genes are TRBV4-1 and TRBJ2-2, with D perhaps TRBD1 or TRBD2 (5 bases each). CDR1 is MGHRA and CDR2 is YSYEKL in the germline V gene. Trimming left V 8 bases short and J 7 bases short, with 14 bases between. The CDR3 has 13 amino acids. The CDR3 sequence: CASRARGDGELFF. The CDR3, as DNA: TGCGCCAGCCGGGCCCGGGGCGACGGGGAGCTGTTTTTT.

There are a few counts of this clonotype. The V call is TRBV27, the J call TRBJ1-5; the match to TRBD1 covers 7 bases. Germline trimming cut 2 bases from V and 3 bases from J; bases unmatched to any gene: 4. In germline, CDR1 is MNHEY, CDR2 SMNVEV (reference sequence). The CDR3 has 15 amino acids. CDR3 sequence: CASSLTGTDNQPQHF. DNA for the CDR3: TGTGCCAGCAGTTTAACCGGGACAGACAATCAGCCCCAGCATTTT.

The gene calls are TRBV20-1 and TRBJ1-4; 9 bases line up with TRBD1. CDR1 is DFQATT and CDR2 is SNEGSKA in the germline V gene (reference sequence). The junction had 3 bases not matched to a gene; V was cut back by 1 base and J by 0 bases. CDR3 length equals 16 residues. The chain's CDR3 is CSARGTGDATNEKLFF. As DNA, the CDR3 is TGCAGTGCTAGAGGGACAGGGGATGCAACTAATGAAAAACTGTTTTTT.

The sample holds a few counts of this clonotype. The V call is TRBV7-9, the J call TRBJ1-4, with D possibly TRBD1 on 5 matching bases. Trimming removed 5 bases at V and 5 bases at J, with 15 bases between. CDR3 length equals 15 residues. The V gene's germline CDR1 is SEHNR and CDR2 FQNEAQ (reference sequence). The CDR3 DNA sequence: TGTGCCAGCAGCGCAGGGACCCAGCGGAATGAAAAACTGTTTTTT. As protein: CASSAGTQRNEKLFF.

The chain uses TRBV3-1 and TRBJ2-2; D gene unclear. Germline V CDR1 and CDR2: LGHDT, YNNKEL (reference sequence). The CDR3 is 16 residues long. The ends were cut back, 4 bases at V and 0 bases at J, with 12 bases in the middle. CDR3 amino acids: CASSPLTKANTGELFF. CDR3 nucleotide sequence: TGTGCCAGCAGCCCCTTGACAAAGGCGAACACCGGGGAGCTGTTTTTT.

This chain uses TRBV20-1 with TRBJ2-1; 9 nucleotides align to TRBD2. CDR1 is DFQATT, CDR2 SNEGSKA, per germline (reference sequence). The CDR3 has 16 amino acids. Germline trimming cut 1 base from V and 6 bases from J; bases unmatched to any gene: 10. CDR3 residues: CSARGLKAGGLNEQFF. The CDR3 nucleotides read TGCAGTGCTAGAGGGTTGAAAGCGGGGGGCCTCAATGAGCAGTTCTTC.

Here the CDR3 reads CATSREGPLSGNTIYF. The CDR3, as DNA: TGTGCCACCAGCAGAGAGGGGCCCCTCTCTGGAAACACCATATATTTT. V and J are TRBV15 and TRBJ1-3; perhaps TRBD1 as D (5 bases). CDR1 and CDR2 from the germline V gene are LNHNV and YYDKDF (reference sequence). V was pared by 0 bases and J by 0 bases, with 9 bases between. The CDR3 sequence is 16 residues long. Using reference TRBV15 and TRBJ1-3 for the parts outside the CDR3, the full variable domain is DAMVIQNPRYQVTQFGKPVTLSCSQTLNHNVMYWYQQKSSQAPKLLFHYYDKDFNNEADTPDNFQSRRPNTSFCFLDIRSPGLGDTAMYLCATSREGPLSGNTIYFGEGSWLTVV.